The present TCR beta chain was sequenced within a study of CXCR3-negative and CXCR3-positive naive CD8 T cells. 5' RACE that incorporated UMI labels was used to prepare the TRB cDNA libraries. TCRdb reprocessed the 5' RACE reads; each CDR3 protein has one entry and no DNA is given. This table holds fewer than 6,000 distinct CDR3 sequences. About this clonotype: Its antigen is still unknown.

The length of the CDR3 is 16 residues. Germline CDR1 and CDR2: ENHRY and SYGVKD. The sorter processed each CD8+ T cell subset in triplicate at some 330,000 cells apiece. Study outcomes and limitations: After cryopreservation, CXCR3 expression dropped partially; most assays used fresh PBMCs. Higher TRB CDR3 hydrophobicity marked CXCR3-positive naive cells relative to CXCR3-negative naive cells.

This TCR was sampled from a human donor in good health. Some clones in this sample may be carry-over from other donors' samples. The sequenced material came from naive CXCR3+ CD8+ T cells from blood. Subset in this sample: CD45RO-CCR7+CD27+CD95- naive CD8+ T cells expressing CXCR3 (TNR3+). The chain employs TRBV10-3 and TRBJ2-6. CDR3 residues: CAISELTVSGANVLTF.